The T cell receptor (beta chain) under discussion was sequenced for a study of cytomegalovirus exposure and HLA in healthy donors. This CDR3 spans 14 amino acids. Germline CDR1 reads LNHDA; CDR2 reads SQIVND (reference sequence). V gave up 5 bases and J gave up 4 bases; unmatched junction bases: 7. Though nominally healthy at sampling, donors likely had unrecorded immune exposures. For this clone: The antigen remains undetermined.

Study observations and caveats: The likely explanation for a cluster of highly shared sequence variants was sequencing artifact. Per a prior analysis, the majority of TCR beta V segments were productive roughly 87% or roughly 30% of the time. Among the most significant clusters, several appeared linked to common viral pathogens in a later analysis.

Primers included in the PCR were 60 Vbeta and 13 Jbeta primers. Measured with immunoSEQ multiplex PCR; TCRdb has only the in-frame clones, and not every one. Of about 210,000 clones listed, approximately 82% are singletons. This receptor was identified in a man aged 35-49 years in good health and CMV-seropositive. What was sequenced was PBMCs. This sequence joins TRBV19 and TRBJ1-1; 7 bases match TRBD1. CDR3 nucleotides: TGTGCCAGTAGTCAACAGGGGTTCGGCACTGAAGCTTTCTTT. It codes for CASSQQGFGTEAFF.